This T cell receptor (beta chain) was recovered during a study of T cell repertoires in cytomegalovirus infection. About the study: The study used recently identified HLA-C-restricted and well-studied HLA-B-restricted CMV epitopes. CMV infection together with matching HLA type was indicated by public TCR beta signatures.

A word on this clonotype: Its antigen is not known.

V gave up 6 bases and J gave up 6 bases, with 5 bases separating them. CDR3 length: 11 amino acids. Germline V CDR1 and CDR2: SNHLY, FYNNEI. Findings and limits, study-wide: The cumulative frequency of public TCR beta families distinguished individuals who carried CMV together with the relevant HLA. HLA-C-restricted, CMV-specific TCR beta clonotypes were dominant ex vivo.

TCRdb independently ran MiXCR on the reads; one entry per CDR3 protein. Among 550,000 to 850,000 distinct CDR3 sequences, approximately 33% were seen once, and the ten largest hold 15% to 20%. The chain has TRBV2 and TRBJ2-2; D gene uncertain. This receptor was obtained from a human donor in good health (CMV status not recorded). Some clones in this sample may be carry-over from other donors' samples. The sample consisted of cultured PBMCs, taken from culture after CMV antigen stimulation. Here the CDR3 reads CASREPGELFF. The DNA of the CDR3 is TGTGCCAGCAGGGAACCCGGGGAGCTGTTTTTT.